One T cell receptor beta chain is described in this entry. The data derive from a study of T cell changes during pregnancy in multiple sclerosis. Sequenced by immunoSEQ multiplex PCR; TCRdb stores in-frame clones only, minus some. Of 68,000 or so clones listed, about 91% are singletons. The CDR3 is 13 residues long. From germline, CDR1 is MDHEN and CDR2 SYDVKM. Trimming stripped 2 bases from V and 4 bases from J, with 6 bases between. The TCR originated in a female donor in good health, enrolled as a control in a pregnancy study. This chain links TRBV28 with TRBJ2-1; D uncertain. Sample: peripheral blood, taken in the second trimester of pregnancy. Here the CDR3 DNA reads TGTGCCAGCAGTTTAAGACTGTACAATGAGCAGTTCTTC. Protein: CASSLRLYNEQFF.